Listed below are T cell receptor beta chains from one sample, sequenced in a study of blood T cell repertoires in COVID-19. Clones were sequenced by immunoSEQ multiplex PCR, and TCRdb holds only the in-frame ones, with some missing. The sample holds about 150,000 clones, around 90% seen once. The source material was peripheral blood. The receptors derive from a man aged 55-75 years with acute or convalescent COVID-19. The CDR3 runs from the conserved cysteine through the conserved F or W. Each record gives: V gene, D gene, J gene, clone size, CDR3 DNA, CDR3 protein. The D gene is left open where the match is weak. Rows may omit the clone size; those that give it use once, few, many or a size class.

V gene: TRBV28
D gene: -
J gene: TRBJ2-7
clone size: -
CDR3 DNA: TGTGCCAGCAGATCGGGATCGTTCTACGAGCAGTACTTC
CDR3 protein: CASRSGSFYEQYF

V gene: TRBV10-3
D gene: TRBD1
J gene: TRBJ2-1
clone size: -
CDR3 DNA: TGTGCCATCGGTAGGGACAGTGGCAATGAGCAGTTCTTC
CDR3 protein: CAIGRDSGNEQFF

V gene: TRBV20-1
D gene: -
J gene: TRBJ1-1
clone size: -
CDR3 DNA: TGCAGTGCCAGGCTGGTAACTGAAGCTTTCTTT
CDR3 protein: CSARLVTEAFF

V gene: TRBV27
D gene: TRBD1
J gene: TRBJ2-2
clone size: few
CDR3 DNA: TGTGCCACCTCATTGACAGGGGGCTTTACCGGGGAGCTGTTTTTT
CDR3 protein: CATSLTGGFTGELFF

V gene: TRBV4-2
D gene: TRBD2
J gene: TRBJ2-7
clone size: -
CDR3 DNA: TGTGCCAGCAGCCAAGAAGGGGCTAGCGGGGGCGTCGAGCAGTACTTC
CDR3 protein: CASSQEGASGGVEQYF

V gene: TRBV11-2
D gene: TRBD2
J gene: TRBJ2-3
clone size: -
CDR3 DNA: TGTGCCAGCAGCTTATGGGGGGGAGAAGATACGCAGTATTTT
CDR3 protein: CASSLWGGEDTQYF

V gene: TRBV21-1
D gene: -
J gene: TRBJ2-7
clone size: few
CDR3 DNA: TGTGCCAGCAGAATCCGGGACAGGGGTTTCGAGCAGTACTTC
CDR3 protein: CASRIRDRGFEQYF

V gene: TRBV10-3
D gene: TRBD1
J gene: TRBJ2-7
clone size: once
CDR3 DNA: TGTGCCATCAGTGAGTCGGACAGGGTGAACGAGCAGTACTTC
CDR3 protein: CAISESDRVNEQYF

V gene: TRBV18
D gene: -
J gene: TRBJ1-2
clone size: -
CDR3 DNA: TGTGCCAGCTCACCGATGGAGTATGGCTACACCTTC
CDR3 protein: CASSPMEYGYTF

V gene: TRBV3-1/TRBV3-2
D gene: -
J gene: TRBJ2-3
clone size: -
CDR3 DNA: TGTGCCAGCAGCCCTCAGACTACTAGCACAGATACGCAGTATTTT
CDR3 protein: CASSPQTTSTDTQYF

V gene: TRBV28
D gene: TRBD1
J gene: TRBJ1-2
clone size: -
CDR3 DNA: TGTGCCAGCAGTTTCCTCAGGGGGTACTATGGCTACACCTTC
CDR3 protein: CASSFLRGYYGYTF

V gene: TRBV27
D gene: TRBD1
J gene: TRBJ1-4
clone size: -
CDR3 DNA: TGTGCCAGCAGTCCCTCCGGACAGGGCAAGGAAAAACTGTTTTTT
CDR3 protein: CASSPSGQGKEKLFF

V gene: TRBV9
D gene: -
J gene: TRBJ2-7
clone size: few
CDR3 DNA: TGTGCCAGCGCCCGGGACACTCAGATCCCCGAGCAGTACTTC
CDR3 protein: CASARDTQIPEQYF

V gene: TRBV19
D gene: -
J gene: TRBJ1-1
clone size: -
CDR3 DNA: TGTGCCAGTCTACGGAGAAACCCAAACACTGAAGCTTTCTTT
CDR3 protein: CASLRRNPNTEAFF

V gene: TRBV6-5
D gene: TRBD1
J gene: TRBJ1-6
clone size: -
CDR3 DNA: TGTGCCAGCAGTCCCGACAGGGGGAATTCACCCCTCCACTTT
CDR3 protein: CASSPDRGNSPLHF

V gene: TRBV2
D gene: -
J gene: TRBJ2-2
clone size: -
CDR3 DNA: TGTGCCAGCAGTGAGGGGGCTGGGGAGCTGTTTTTT
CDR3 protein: CASSEGAGELFF

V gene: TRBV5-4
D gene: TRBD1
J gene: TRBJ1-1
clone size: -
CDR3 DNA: TGTGCCAGCAGCCTTAAACAGGGGGCACACACTGAAGCTTTCTTT
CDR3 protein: CASSLKQGAHTEAFF

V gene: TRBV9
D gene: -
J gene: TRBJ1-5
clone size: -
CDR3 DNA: TGTGCCAGCAGCGTAGACGCGGGGAATCAGCCCCAGCATTTT
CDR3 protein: CASSVDAGNQPQHF

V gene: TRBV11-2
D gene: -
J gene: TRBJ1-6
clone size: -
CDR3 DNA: TGTGCCAGCAGCCCGGGGGGCAGAGTCTATAATTCACCCCTCCACTTT
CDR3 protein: CASSPGGRVYNSPLHF

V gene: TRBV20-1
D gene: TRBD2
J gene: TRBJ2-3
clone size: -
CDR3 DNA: TGCAGTGCTAGTGGTAGCGGGGGGGAACCAGATACGCAGTATTTT
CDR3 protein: CSASGSGGEPDTQYF

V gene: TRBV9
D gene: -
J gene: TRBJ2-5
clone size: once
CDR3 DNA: TGTGCCAGCACCTTCCAAGAGACCCAGTACTTC
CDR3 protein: CASTFQETQYF

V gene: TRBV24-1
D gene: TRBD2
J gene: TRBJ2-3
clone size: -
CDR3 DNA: TGTGCCACCAGTGATTGGGGCGGGGGAGGCACAGATACGCAGTATTTT
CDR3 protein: CATSDWGGGGTDTQYF

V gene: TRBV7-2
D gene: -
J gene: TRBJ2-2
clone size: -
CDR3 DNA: TGTGCCAGCGCGTATGATTGGAACACCGGGGAGCTGTTTTTT
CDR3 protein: CASAYDWNTGELFF

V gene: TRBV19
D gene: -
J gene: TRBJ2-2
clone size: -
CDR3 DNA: TGTGCCAGTACCCTTTTCGGGGAGCTGTTTTTT
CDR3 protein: CASTLFGELFF

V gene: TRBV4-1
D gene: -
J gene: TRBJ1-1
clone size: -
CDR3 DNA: TGCGCCAGCAGGCGGGGCCTCAGGGAACACACTGAAGCTTTCTTT
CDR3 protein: CASRRGLREHTEAFF

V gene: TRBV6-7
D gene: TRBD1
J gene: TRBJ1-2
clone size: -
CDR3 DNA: TGTGCCAGCAGGACTACCCTTTTTTCCAGGGGGCCCTATGGCTACACCTTC
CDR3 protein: CASRTTLFSRGPYGYTF

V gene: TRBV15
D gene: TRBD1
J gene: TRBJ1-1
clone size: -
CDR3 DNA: TGTGCCACCAGCCGAGGACAGGGGAGGACTGAAGCTTTCTTT
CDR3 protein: CATSRGQGRTEAFF

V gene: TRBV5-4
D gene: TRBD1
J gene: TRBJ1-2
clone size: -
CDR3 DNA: TGTGCCAGCAGCTCCCGGGACAGATCAAACTATGGCTACACCTTC
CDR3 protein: CASSSRDRSNYGYTF

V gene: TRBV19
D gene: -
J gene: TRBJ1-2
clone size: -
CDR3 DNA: TGTGCCACCCGGGGGGGAGGGTATGGCTACACCTTC
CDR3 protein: CATRGGGYGYTF

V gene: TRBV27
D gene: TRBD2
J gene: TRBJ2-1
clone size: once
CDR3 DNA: TGTGCCAGCAGTACGATCGCTAGCGGATCCTACAATGAGCAGTTCTTC
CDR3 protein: CASSTIASGSYNEQFF

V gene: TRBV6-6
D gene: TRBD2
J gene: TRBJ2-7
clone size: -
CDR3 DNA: TGTGCCAGCAGTTACGGGGAGGGCCTGACCCTCCACGAGCAGTACTTC
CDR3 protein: CASSYGEGLTLHEQYF